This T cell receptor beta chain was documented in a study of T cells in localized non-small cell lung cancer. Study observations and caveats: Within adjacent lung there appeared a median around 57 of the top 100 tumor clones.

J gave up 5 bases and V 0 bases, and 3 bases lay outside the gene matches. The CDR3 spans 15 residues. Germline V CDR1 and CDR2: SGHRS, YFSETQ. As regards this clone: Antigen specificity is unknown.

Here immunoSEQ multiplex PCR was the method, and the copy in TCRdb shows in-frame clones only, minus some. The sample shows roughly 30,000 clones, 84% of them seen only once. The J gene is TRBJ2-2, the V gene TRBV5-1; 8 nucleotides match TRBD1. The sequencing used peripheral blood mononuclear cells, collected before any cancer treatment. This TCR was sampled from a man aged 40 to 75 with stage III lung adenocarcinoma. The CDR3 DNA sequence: TGCGCCAGCAGCTTGGATGGACAGGGAACCGGGGAGCTGTTTTTT. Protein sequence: CASSLDGQGTGELFF.